What follows are 6 T cell receptor beta chains derived from one specimen sequenced in a study of blood T cell repertoires in COVID-19. Libraries were prepared by immunoSEQ multiplex PCR; TCRdb keeps only in-frame clonotypes and omits some of them. The sample has 200,000 or so clones, approximately 81% seen once. What was sequenced was peripheral blood. These receptors came from an elderly woman with COVID-19, enrolled during active disease.

This clone was detected a few times. This chain joins TRBV10-1 and TRBJ2-1; D is unresolved. The germline CDR1 and CDR2 sequences are WNHNN and SYGVQD (reference sequence). V was pared by 6 bases and J by 7 bases, with 22 bases between. This CDR3 has 16 residues. The DNA for the CDR3 is TGCGCCAGCAGCCGGGTGCCAACCTCTTCCAAGAATGAGCAGTTCTTC. It codes for CASSRVPTSSKNEQFF.

This rearrangement joins TRBV5-4 to TRBJ1-6; D possibly corresponds to TRBD1 (6 bases). Germline V lookup: CDR1 SGHNT, CDR2 YYREEE (reference sequence). CDR3 size: 16 residues. V lost 0 bases to trimming and J lost 10 bases, with 17 bases between them. Written as DNA, the CDR3 is TGTGCCAGCAGCTTGGGACAGGCAAACCTTCGGTCACCCCTCCACTTT. This gives the protein CASSLGQANLRSPLHF.

The rearrangement links TRBV5-1 to TRBJ2-1; the D gene is possibly TRBD1 (6 bases). V was pared by 3 bases and J by 9 bases, with 16 bases between. The CDR3 has 14 residues. Germline CDR1 and CDR2: SGHRS and YFSETQ. The DNA of the CDR3 is TGCGCCAGCAGCTCAACCTCCCAGGGGAGTGAGCAGTTCTTC. As protein: CASSSTSQGSEQFF.

This clone appeared a few times. The genes are TRBV18 and TRBJ2-3, with TRBD2 matching 8 bases. This CDR3 has 12 residues. Germline lookup yields CDR1 KGHSH and CDR2 LQKENI. V dropped 6 bases and J dropped 4; count of bases not matched to a gene: 0. The CDR3 spells CASSGGADTQYF. CDR3 coding DNA: TGTGCCAGCTCCGGGGGGGCAGATACGCAGTATTTT.

About this clone: At one end the junction does not follow the germline gene, possibly because of a read error. This rearrangement joins TRBV28 to TRBJ2-7; a possible D gene is TRBD2 (6 bases). The length of the CDR3 is 14 residues. Germline V lookup: CDR1 MDHEN, CDR2 SYDVKM. CDR3 region: CASISGGNSDEQYF. Written as DNA, the CDR3 is TGTGCCAGCATCTCTGGAGGGAACTCCGACGAGCAGTACTTC.

This clone appeared once. CDR3 in DNA: TGTGCCAGCAGCCACCAGTTAAATACGCAGTATTTT. Translated, it gives CASSHQLNTQYF. The genes are TRBV7-2 and TRBJ2-3; D call uncertain. Trimming cost V 5 bases and J 7 bases, with 10 bases left between them. CDR1 and CDR2 (germline): SGHTA, FQGNSA. CDR3 length: 12 amino acids.